The next 18 T cell receptor beta chains were all read from a single sample in a study of blood T cell repertoires in COVID-19. Sequencing was performed with immunoSEQ multiplex PCR; in TCRdb, only in-frame clones are kept and a portion is missing. The table records 400,000 to 550,000 clones, about 85% of them present only once. The specimen sequenced was PBMCs or T cells enriched from blood (not recorded which). Receptors originate from a woman younger than 35 with acute COVID-19.

The chain is built from TRBV5-4 and TRBJ2-1; TRBD1 agrees at 10 bases. The length of the CDR3 is 14 residues. Germline lookup yields CDR1 SGHNT and CDR2 YYREEE (reference sequence). After removal of 5 bases from V and 7 bases from J, the junction contained 6 bases not matched to a gene. CDR3 bases: TGTGCCAGCAGTCCGGGACAGGGGTTTAATGAGCAGTTCTTC. Translated, it gives CASSPGQGFNEQFF.

The rearrangement uses TRBV3-1 (or the pseudogene TRBV3-2) and TRBJ2-5, with TRBD1 as a possible D gene (7 bases). Trimming removed 0 bases at V and 4 bases at J, with 24 bases between. Germline V CDR1 and CDR2: LGHDT, YNNKEL (reference sequence). The CDR3 loop spans 19 amino acids. CDR3 sequence: CASSQERSGGQKAGETQYF. The CDR3 DNA sequence: TGTGCCAGCAGCCAAGAGAGGTCCGGGGGACAGAAAGCGGGAGAGACCCAGTACTTC.

The chain employs TRBV19 and TRBJ2-3, with TRBD2 identical over 14 bases. The CDR3 runs to 18 residues. J was trimmed by 11 bases and V by 3 bases; bases with no gene match: 16. Germline V gives CDR1 LNHDA, CDR2 SQIVND (reference sequence). Here the CDR3 DNA reads TGTGCCAGTAGTATTGTAGACGGGACTAGCGGGAGCCTTCATCGGCAGTATTTT. Its translation: CASSIVDGTSGSLHRQYF.

The gene calls are TRBV3-1 (or the pseudogene TRBV3-2) and TRBJ2-5; 9 bases are a match to TRBD2. The length of the CDR3 is 15 residues. The germline V gene encodes CDR1 LGHDT and CDR2 YNNKEL (reference sequence). V shed 1 base and J 7 bases; nucleotides not matched to a gene: 7. The CDR3 loop reads CASSQGGSSGMTQYF. In nucleotides, the CDR3 is TGTGCCAGCAGCCAAGGAGGGTCTAGCGGGATGACCCAGTACTTC.

The V call is TRBV5-4, the J call TRBJ1-2; 7 positions match TRBD1. V was clipped by 3 bases and J by 8 bases; unmatched bases: 10. CDR1 is SGHNT, CDR2 YYREEE, per germline (reference sequence). The CDR3 loop spans 14 amino acids. CDR3 protein: CASSSILTGSGYTF. The CDR3 DNA reads as TGTGCCAGCAGCTCAATCCTGACAGGGAGCGGCTACACCTTC.

This clone was seen only a few times. The chain is built from TRBV7-2 and TRBJ1-1; no clear D. V was clipped by 6 bases and J by 4 bases, with 9 bases between them. The germline V gene has CDR1 SGHTA and CDR2 FQGNSA. This CDR3 has 12 amino acids. The CDR3 region is CASRTTGTEAFF. CDR3 DNA: TGTGCCAGCAGGACCACGGGCACTGAAGCTTTCTTT.

V is TRBV13 and J is TRBJ2-2, with 9 nucleotides matching TRBD1. The ends lost 6 bases at V and 7 bases at J; junction bases unmatched: 3. Per the germline V gene, CDR1 is PRHDT and CDR2 is FYEKMQ (reference sequence). The CDR3 extends over 13 amino acids. CDR3 region: CASRGTGFGELFF. The CDR3 nucleotides are TGTGCCAGCAGGGGGACAGGGTTCGGGGAGCTGTTTTTT. Full variable domain (outside the CDR3, taken from reference TRBV13 and TRBJ2-2): AAGVIQSPRHLIKEKRETATLKCYPIPRHDTVYWYQQGPGQDPQFLISFYEKMQSDKGSIPDRFSAQQFSDYHSELNMSSLELGDSALYFCASRGTGFGELFFGEGSRLTVL.

The J gene is TRBJ2-2, the V gene TRBV19, with 9 bases fitting TRBD1. Germline V gene data show CDR1 as LNHDA and CDR2 as SQIVND (reference sequence). V dropped 9 bases and J dropped 3; count of bases not matched to a gene: 5. This CDR3 is 14 amino acids long. Written as DNA, the CDR3 is TGTGCCAGCTCCGGGACAGGGTACACCGGGGAGCTGTTTTTT. This translates into CASSGTGYTGELFF. The full variable domain, with the rest looked up from reference TRBV19 and TRBJ2-2, is DGGITQSPKYLFRKEGQNVTLSCEQNLNHDAMYWYRQDPGQGLRLIYYSQIVNDFQKGDIAEGYSVSREKKESFPLTVTSAQKNPTAFYLCASSGTGYTGELFFGEGSRLTVL.

The chain has TRBV11-2 and TRBJ2-7; the match to TRBD1 covers 7 bases. The CDR3 runs to 14 residues. Germline CDR1 is SGHAT and CDR2 is FQNNGV. The V segment lost 2 bases and the J segment 2 bases; nucleotides outside the gene matches: 3. CDR3 nucleotides: TGTGCCAGCAGCTTATTGGACAGGCCCTACGAGCAGTACTTC. Residues: CASSLLDRPYEQYF.

The rearrangement links TRBV27 to TRBJ2-1; 12 nucleotides match TRBD2. The CDR3 contains 15 residues. The junction had 7 bases not matched to a gene; V was cut back by 5 bases and J by 8 bases. Germline lookup yields CDR1 MNHEY and CDR2 SMNVEV (reference sequence). The CDR3 sequence: CASSPELAGGHEQFF. The CDR3 DNA reads as TGTGCCAGCAGTCCCGAACTAGCGGGAGGCCATGAGCAGTTCTTC.

In its sample, this clone was seen once. V gene TRBV27 combines with J gene TRBJ1-2, with a possible D match to TRBD1 (5 bases). The V gene lost 3 bases and the J gene lost 7 bases, with 18 bases spanning the gap. This CDR3 is built from 15 residues. Germline assignment: CDR1 MNHEY and CDR2 SMNVEV (reference sequence). CDR3 sequence: CASSFSKGVVSGYTF. DNA of the CDR3: TGTGCCAGCAGTTTTTCAAAAGGGGTCGTTTCTGGCTACACCTTC.

The count of this clone is one. Other DNA sequences of this sample code for an identical CDR3. The chain is built from TRBV3-1 (or the pseudogene TRBV3-2) and TRBJ1-1, with 9 bases matching TRBD1. Looked up from germline, CDR1 is LGHDT and CDR2 is YNNKEL (reference sequence). CDR3 length: 14 residues. V lost 4 bases and J lost 5; bases outside the gene matches: 5. As DNA, the CDR3 is TGTGCCAGCAGCCGGGGACAGGGAGGGACTGAAGCTTTCTTT. Amino acids: CASSRGQGGTEAFF.

The V gene is TRBV7-9, the J gene TRBJ2-7, with 9 bases aligning to TRBD1. CDR1 and CDR2 (germline): SEHNR, FQNEAQ (reference sequence). The CDR3 has 16 residues. Losses at the gene ends were 4 bases for V and 4 bases for J; bases not matched to a gene: 11. CDR3 residues: CASSSRGGQGVYEQYF. CDR3 nucleotides: TGTGCCAGCAGCTCCAGGGGGGGACAGGGTGTTTACGAGCAGTACTTC.

The chain employs TRBV7-9 and TRBJ2-7; D is perhaps TRBD1 (6 bases). The length of the CDR3 is 15 residues. Germline CDR1 SEHNR, CDR2 FQNEAQ (reference sequence). The V and J ends lost 5 bases and 5 bases respectively, with 19 bases between them. CDR3 DNA: TGTGCCAGCAGCCCAGCCGTCCAGGGGAATCACGAGCAGTACTTC. It is translated as CASSPAVQGNHEQYF.

This chain uses TRBV6-5 with TRBJ1-1; possible D gene TRBD1, 5 bases. The CDR3 totals 14 residues. The germline CDR1 and CDR2 sequences are MNHEY and SVGAGI. Trimming removed 8 bases at V and 0 bases at J, with 13 bases between. The CDR3 DNA reads as TGTGCCAGCTGGGGGGTGGAACTGAACACTGAAGCTTTCTTT. Its protein is CASWGVELNTEAFF.

This clone was observed a handful of times. The chain joins TRBV20-1 to TRBJ1-1; possibly TRBD1 for D (5 bases). Trimming took off 6 bases at V and 8 bases at J, with 10 bases between the two ends. The CDR3 runs to 10 residues. Germline-derived CDR1 and CDR2 are DFQATT and SNEGSKA (reference sequence). CDR3 residues: CSAPDREAFF. DNA for the CDR3: TGCAGTGCCCCTGACAGAGAAGCTTTCTTT.

The J gene is TRBJ1-1, the V gene TRBV24-1; 7 nucleotides line up with TRBD1. The CDR3 loop spans 12 amino acids. Germline values: CDR1 KGHDR, CDR2 SFDVKD. After removal of 7 bases from V and 4 bases from J, the junction contained 2 bases not matched to a gene. Written as DNA, the CDR3 is TGTGCCACCAGAGGACAGGCCACTGAAGCTTTCTTT. Its translation: CATRGQATEAFF.

V is TRBV10-3 and J is TRBJ1-6; D is perhaps TRBD1 (6 bases). V lost 7 bases to trimming and J lost 10 bases, with 11 bases between them. CDR3 size: 12 residues. The germline V gene encodes CDR1 ENHRY and CDR2 SYGVKD. CDR3 sequence: CAIKQGSSPLHF. Here the CDR3 DNA reads TGTGCCATCAAACAGGGTAGCTCACCCCTCCACTTT.